This T cell receptor beta chain comes out of a study of cytomegalovirus exposure and HLA in healthy donors. This CDR3 spans 13 amino acids. In germline, CDR1 is SGHTA, CDR2 FQGTGA. V shed 2 bases and J shed 5 bases, with 9 bases lying between them. PCR involved 60 Vbeta and 13 Jbeta primers. Assay used: immunoSEQ multiplex PCR; TCRdb lists only in-frame clones, some missing. The sample lists about 160,000 clones, around 75% seen once, with around 4.9% in the top ten. This TCR derives from a male donor in good health and CMV-seronegative. V is TRBV7-3 and J is TRBJ1-1; D is ambiguous. The sample was PBMCs. In nucleotides, the CDR3 is TGTGCCAGCAGCTTATGGGCGGGGACTGAAGCTTTCTTT. Amino acids: CASSLWAGTEAFF.